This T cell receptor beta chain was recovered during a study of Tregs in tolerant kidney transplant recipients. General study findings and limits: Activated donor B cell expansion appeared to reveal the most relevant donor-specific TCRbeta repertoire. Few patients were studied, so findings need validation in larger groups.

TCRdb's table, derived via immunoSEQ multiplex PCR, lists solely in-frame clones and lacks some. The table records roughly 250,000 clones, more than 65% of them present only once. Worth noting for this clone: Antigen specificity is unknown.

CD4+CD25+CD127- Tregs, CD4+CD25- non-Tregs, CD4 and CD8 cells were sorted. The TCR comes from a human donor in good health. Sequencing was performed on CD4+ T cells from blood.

The CDR3 nucleotides are TGTGCCTGGAGTGTACTCGGGACAGGGTTCTATGGCTACACCTTC. Protein sequence: CAWSVLGTGFYGYTF. The chain links TRBV30 to TRBJ1-2; 9 bases are shared with TRBD1. V was clipped by 0 bases and J by 4 bases; unmatched bases: 6. Germline V gene data show CDR1 as GTSNPN and CDR2 as SVGIG (reference sequence). The CDR3 is 15 residues long.